A selection of T cell receptor beta chains follows, all from one sample in a study of blood T cell repertoires in COVID-19. Sequenced by immunoSEQ multiplex PCR; TCRdb stores in-frame clones only, minus some. Altogether just under 250,000 clones are present, around 89% being singletons, with the ten largest covering over 4%. The sequenced material came from PBMCs or T cells enriched from blood (not recorded which). These receptors were taken from a woman aged 25 to 45 who had recovered from COVID-19. CDR3s include the opening cysteine and the closing phenylalanine or tryptophan. A D gene is named only where the DNA matches it firmly. Some rows have no size entry. The others give once, few or many, or a class for an expanded clone.

j_gene: TRBJ1-5; abundance: NA; v_gene: TRBV28; d_gene: TRBD1; CDR3nt: TGTGCCAGCAGGGACAGGTTTGATCAGCCCCAGCATTTT; CDR3aa: CASRDRFDQPQHF
j_gene: TRBJ2-1; abundance: once; v_gene: TRBV7-2; d_gene: TRBD2; CDR3nt: TGTGCCAGCAGCTTAGCGGGAGGGGTGTACAATGAGCAGTTCTTC; CDR3aa: CASSLAGGVYNEQFF
j_gene: TRBJ2-1; abundance: NA; v_gene: TRBV2; d_gene: NA; CDR3nt: TGTGCCAGCAGCGAGATGCGATACAATGAGCAGTTCTTC; CDR3aa: CASSEMRYNEQFF
j_gene: TRBJ2-7; abundance: NA; v_gene: TRBV7-8; d_gene: NA; CDR3nt: TGTGCCAGCAGCTTCGGGGTTGGGGACTACGAGCAGTACTTC; CDR3aa: CASSFGVGDYEQYF
j_gene: TRBJ1-1; abundance: NA; v_gene: TRBV10-3; d_gene: NA; CDR3nt: TGTGCCATCAGTGAGTCACCGGGAAGGGCCACTGAAGCTTTCTTT; CDR3aa: CAISESPGRATEAFF
j_gene: TRBJ2-6; abundance: NA; v_gene: TRBV15; d_gene: NA; CDR3nt: TGTGCCACCAGTTTGTCTGGCAACAGGGCCAACGTCCTGACTTTC; CDR3aa: CATSLSGNRANVLTF
j_gene: TRBJ1-5; abundance: NA; v_gene: TRBV19; d_gene: NA; CDR3nt: TGTGCCAGTAGGGACGGGGGTATCTACAATCAGCCCCAGCATTTT; CDR3aa: CASRDGGIYNQPQHF
j_gene: TRBJ1-1; abundance: NA; v_gene: TRBV7-8; d_gene: TRBD1; CDR3nt: TGTGCCAGCACCACCCACAGGGGCTGGGCCGTAAATGAAGCTTTCTTT; CDR3aa: CASTTHRGWAVNEAFF
j_gene: TRBJ2-7; abundance: once; v_gene: TRBV18; d_gene: TRBD1; CDR3nt: TGTGCCAGCAAAGAACAGGGGAGCTCCTACGAGCAGTACTTC; CDR3aa: CASKEQGSSYEQYF
j_gene: TRBJ1-6; abundance: NA; v_gene: TRBV28; d_gene: NA; CDR3nt: TGTGCCAGCAGTTTAAACCCAGACGCGGGTTATAATTCACCCCTCCACTTT; CDR3aa: CASSLNPDAGYNSPLHF
j_gene: TRBJ1-1; abundance: few; v_gene: TRBV7-5; d_gene: NA; CDR3nt: TGTGCCAGAAGCTTTAATACAGGAGCTTTCTTT; CDR3aa: CARSFNTGAFF
j_gene: TRBJ2-2; abundance: NA; v_gene: TRBV12-5; d_gene: TRBD2; CDR3nt: TGTGCTAGTGCTAACCTACTGGGACTAACGTATCCCGGGGAGCTGTTTTTT; CDR3aa: CASANLLGLTYPGELFF
j_gene: TRBJ2-5; abundance: NA; v_gene: TRBV7-8; d_gene: NA; CDR3nt: TGTGCCAGCAGCTTAGCGCCCTTCGACAGGCAAGAGACCCAGTACTTC; CDR3aa: CASSLAPFDRQETQYF
j_gene: TRBJ2-2; abundance: once; v_gene: TRBV18; d_gene: NA; CDR3nt: TGTGCCAGCTCACCACAGAAAGGCACTATTACCGGGGAGCTGTTTTTT; CDR3aa: CASSPQKGTITGELFF
j_gene: TRBJ2-1; abundance: NA; v_gene: TRBV9; d_gene: NA; CDR3nt: TGTGCCAGCAGCGTAGAAATTAGCGCCTACAATGAGCAGTTCTTC; CDR3aa: CASSVEISAYNEQFF
j_gene: TRBJ1-3; abundance: NA; v_gene: TRBV11-2; d_gene: NA; CDR3nt: TGTGCCAGCAGCTTAGCAAGCCTAGACTCTGGAAACACCATATATTTT; CDR3aa: CASSLASLDSGNTIYF